The 15 T cell receptor beta chains reported below all come from one sample, sequenced in a study of radiotherapy plus CTLA-4 blockade in lung cancer. Only in-frame clones appear in the TCRdb table, and some are missing; sequencing was by immunoSEQ multiplex PCR. The data contain tens of thousands of clones, roughly 76% of them seen just once; the ten biggest clones take up around 2.8%. This specimen consisted of peripheral blood, obtained from a patient treated with radiotherapy plus ipilimumab. The source is a human donor with non-small cell lung cancer who had a complete response to radiotherapy plus ipilimumab.

The sample holds a few counts of this clone. This sequence joins TRBV30 and TRBJ1-2, with D maybe TRBD1 (6 bases). Trimming pared 1 base from V and 2 bases from J, leaving 11 bases between. The CDR3 consists of 14 residues. Germline V lookup: CDR1 GTSNPN, CDR2 SVGIG (reference sequence). The CDR3 DNA sequence: TGTGCCTGGAGTGCAGGGGTTGGCAACTATGGCTACACCTTC. It yields the protein CAWSAGVGNYGYTF.

The chain has TRBV5-4 and TRBJ2-1; 9 positions agree with TRBD2. The CDR3 covers 15 residues. Trimming removed 0 bases from V and 2 bases from J; junction bases left unmatched: 0. Germline values: CDR1 SGHNT, CDR2 YYREEE (reference sequence). CDR3 sequence: CASSLASGAYNEQFF. CDR3 sequence (DNA): TGTGCCAGCAGCTTGGCTAGCGGGGCCTACAATGAGCAGTTCTTC.

The chain links TRBV7-3 to TRBJ2-1; 8 bases fit TRBD2. Germline trimming cut 2 bases from V and 3 bases from J; bases unmatched to any gene: 3. The CDR3 loop spans 15 amino acids. Germline lookup yields CDR1 SGHTA and CDR2 FQGTGA. As DNA, the CDR3 is TGTGCCAGCAGCTTACTAGCGGGTTTCTACAATGAGCAGTTCTTC. As protein: CASSLLAGFYNEQFF.

The CDR3 loop is CASSLGLAEYSEQYF. CDR3 sequence (DNA): TGTGCCAGCAGCCTGGGACTAGCGGAATACTCCGAGCAGTACTTC. The chain carries TRBV11-3 and TRBJ2-7, with 11 bases aligning to TRBD2. The germline V gene has CDR1 SGHNT and CDR2 YENEEA. J lost 6 bases, V lost 5 bases, and 9 bases had no gene match. The CDR3 runs to 15 residues.

The rearrangement uses TRBV30 and TRBJ1-5; 8 bases match TRBD1. V shed 0 bases and J 9 bases; nucleotides not matched to a gene: 4. CDR1 is GTSNPN and CDR2 is SVGIG in the germline V gene (reference sequence). The CDR3 is made up of 13 amino acids. CDR3 sequence (DNA): TGTGCCTGGAGTGTTCGGGGGACAGGGCCCCAGCATTTT. It translates to CAWSVRGTGPQHF.

This chain uses TRBV2 with TRBJ2-5; 7 nucleotides agree with TRBD1. Trimming cost V 6 bases and J 5 bases; bases outside gene matches: 9. Per germline, CDR1 SNHLY and CDR2 FYNNEI. CDR3 length: 14 amino acids. The CDR3 reads CASRLTGILETQYF. In DNA, the CDR3 is TGTGCCAGCAGACTGACAGGGATTCTCGAGACCCAGTACTTC.

The rearrangement links TRBV27 to TRBJ1-2; D is ambiguous. Germline CDR1 reads MNHEY; CDR2 reads SMNVEV (reference sequence). Deletions cut 4 bases from V and 1 base from J, with 13 bases between. This CDR3 contains 15 residues. In DNA, the CDR3 is TGTGCCAGCAGTTCGTATACAGCCCTTAACTATGGCTACACCTTC. This gives the protein CASSSYTALNYGYTF.

This clone was picked up a small number of times. The genes are TRBV28 and TRBJ2-7; a weak D match, TRBD1 (6 bases). Germline values: CDR1 MDHEN, CDR2 SYDVKM. The length of the CDR3 is 15 residues. V lost 7 bases and J lost 1, with 17 bases in between. CDR3 sequence reads: CASNQMTGFSYEQYF. For the CDR3, the DNA is TGTGCCAGCAATCAAATGACAGGTTTTTCCTACGAGCAGTACTTC.

The V call is TRBV5-6, the J call TRBJ1-1; D gene unclear. The V gene lost 0 bases and the J gene lost 3 bases, with 9 bases spanning the gap. This CDR3 has 14 amino acids. CDR1 SGHDT and CDR2 YYEEEE come from the germline V gene. This CDR3 reads CASSLGLGDTEAFF. The CDR3 nucleotides read TGTGCCAGCAGCTTGGGTTTAGGAGACACTGAAGCTTTCTTT.

This rearrangement joins TRBV29-1 to TRBJ2-1, with 8 bases lining up with TRBD1. Germline V gives CDR1 SQVTM, CDR2 ANQGSEA. This CDR3 spans 13 amino acids. V was clipped by 8 bases and J by 6 bases; unmatched bases: 9. As DNA, the CDR3 is TGCAGCATGACAGGGGCCGCGGTCAATGAGCAGTTCTTC. Translation gives CSMTGAAVNEQFF.

The V and J genes are TRBV19 and TRBJ1-6; D possibly corresponds to TRBD1 (5 bases). This CDR3 is 14 amino acids long. The V gene's germline CDR1 is LNHDA and CDR2 SQIVND (reference sequence). Trimming pared 3 bases from V and 8 bases from J, leaving 11 bases between. CDR3 coding DNA: TGTGCCAGTAGTATTCCAGGGAGGTATTCACCCCTCCACTTT. It yields the protein CASSIPGRYSPLHF.

The chain uses TRBV4-3 and TRBJ2-2, with TRBD1 identical over 8 bases. The CDR3 loop spans 16 amino acids. Germline-derived CDR1 and CDR2 are LGHNA and YSLEER. J lost 1 base, V lost 4 bases, and 5 bases had no gene match. The CDR3: CASSLGQGRNTGELFF. Written as DNA, the CDR3 is TGCGCCAGCAGCCTCGGACAGGGAAGGAACACCGGGGAGCTGTTTTTT.

The table lists this clone with a count of one. V gene TRBV6-1 combines with J gene TRBJ1-2, with D tentatively TRBD1 (5 bases). The V gene's germline CDR1 is MNHNS and CDR2 SASEGT. V was clipped by 2 bases and J by 4 bases, with 11 bases between them. This CDR3 contains 14 residues. CDR3 loop: CASSELEGVYGYTF. The CDR3 bases are TGTGCCAGCAGTGAACTAGAAGGGGTCTATGGCTACACCTTC.

The V and J genes are TRBV28 and TRBJ1-4; 9 nucleotides match TRBD1. The trim removed 4 bases at V and 8 bases at J, leaving 11 bases unmatched. From germline, CDR1 is MDHEN and CDR2 SYDVKM. This CDR3 region has 16 residues. CDR3 amino acids: CASSSTQQGADEKLFF. DNA of the CDR3: TGTGCCAGCAGTTCTACTCAACAGGGGGCGGACGAAAAACTGTTTTTT.

The chain joins TRBV7-2 to TRBJ2-2, with D maybe TRBD1 (7 bases). The CDR3 is 15 residues long. Trimming took off 8 bases at V and 0 bases at J, with 13 bases between the two ends. Germline loops: CDR1 SGHTA, CDR2 FQGNSA. The CDR3 coding sequence is TGTGCCAGCGGCGGGACAGCCGCGAACACCGGGGAGCTGTTTTTT. Translation: CASGGTAANTGELFF.